One sample yielded the 10 T cell receptor beta chains listed below, sequenced in a study of blood T cell repertoires in COVID-19. The table came from immunoSEQ multiplex PCR; TCRdb's copy has only in-frame clones and leaves some out. The sample lists some 460,000 clones, 70% to 90% occurring once. The sequenced material came from PBMCs or T cells enriched from blood (not recorded which). These receptor sequences come from a young woman with acute COVID-19.

V is TRBV5-1 and J is TRBJ1-3, with TRBD1 matching over 7 bases. The ends lost 1 base at V and 8 bases at J; junction bases unmatched: 18. The CDR3 is 18 residues long. The germline gives CDR1 SGHRS, CDR2 YFSETQ. The CDR3 here is CASSLSPLGTANGDTIYF. CDR3 nucleotide sequence: TGCGCCAGCAGCTTGTCACCTTTGGGGACAGCCAACGGGGACACCATATATTTT.

This clone has more than one count but fewer than ten. This chain joins TRBV19 and TRBJ1-2; 8 bases agree with TRBD1. Germline V gene sequence: CDR1 LNHDA, CDR2 SQIVND (reference sequence). The CDR3 has 12 amino acids. The V and J ends lost 8 bases and 8 bases, in that order; junction bases with no gene match: 7. The CDR3 sequence is CASRPRQGGYTF. CDR3 in DNA: TGTGCCAGTCGACCTAGACAGGGGGGCTACACCTTC.

J is TRBJ1-3 and V is TRBV19; D call uncertain. Trimming removed 3 bases at V and 6 bases at J, with 15 bases between. CDR1 is LNHDA and CDR2 is SQIVND in the germline V gene (reference sequence). The CDR3 sequence is 15 residues long. The CDR3 here is CASSITGGRINTIYF. DNA for the CDR3: TGTGCCAGTAGTATCACCGGAGGGCGGATAAACACCATATATTTT.

The V call is TRBV7-9, the J call TRBJ1-1; TRBD1 matches at 9 bases. Per germline, CDR1 SEHNR and CDR2 FQNEAQ (reference sequence). This CDR3 contains 17 residues. With 2 bases clipped from V and 4 bases from J, the junction kept 11 bases outside the gene matches. CDR3 DNA: TGTGCCAGCAGCTTACACGCCCCGGGACAGGGAGGCACTGAAGCTTTCTTT. This encodes CASSLHAPGQGGTEAFF.

This chain joins TRBV5-1 and TRBJ1-1; tentatively, D is TRBD1 (6 bases). Germline CDR1 SGHRS, CDR2 YFSETQ. The CDR3 totals 17 residues. The ends were cut back, 5 bases at V and 1 base at J, with 21 bases in the middle. The DNA of the CDR3 is TGCGCCAGCAGGTTTACGGGGGGCACCAGGAGGAACACTGAAGCTTTCTTT. Translated: CASRFTGGTRRNTEAFF.

The sample holds one count of this clone. The V and J genes are TRBV15 and TRBJ1-1; D ambiguous. Germline V CDR1 and CDR2: LNHNV, YYDKDF (reference sequence). The CDR3 consists of 12 residues. V was pared by 0 bases and J by 7 bases, with 6 bases between. CDR3 loop: CATSRDGVEAFF. The CDR3 nucleotides read TGTGCCACCAGCAGAGACGGGGTTGAAGCTTTCTTT.

The gene calls are TRBV9 and TRBJ1-1, with D possibly being TRBD1 (6 bases). The CDR3 totals 13 residues. The V gene lost 0 bases and the J gene lost 7 bases, with 10 bases spanning the gap. CDR1 SGDLS and CDR2 YYNGEE come from the germline V gene. Here the CDR3 DNA reads TGTGCCAGCAGCGTAGAACTCAGGGGTGAAGCTTTCTTT. Its translation: CASSVELRGEAFF.

The chain carries TRBV7-9 and TRBJ2-1; TRBD1 is a possible D gene (6 bases). CDR3 length: 17 residues. Trimming shortened V by 0 bases and J by 8 bases, and 20 bases separated the two germline ends. Germline CDR1 and CDR2: SEHNR and FQNEAQ (reference sequence). In DNA, the CDR3 is TGTGCCAGCAGCTTAGCCATGGACAGCCAAGGATGGGATGAGCAGTTCTTC. Encoded protein: CASSLAMDSQGWDEQFF. Full variable domain (remainder filled in from reference TRBV7-9 and TRBJ2-1): DTGVSQNPRHKITKRGQNVTFRCDPISEHNRLYWYRQTLGQGPEFLTYFQNEAQLEKSRLLSDRFSAERPKGSFSTLEIQRTEQGDSAMYLCASSLAMDSQGWDEQFFGPGTRLTVL.

The chain employs TRBV28 and TRBJ1-2, with TRBD1 matching over 9 bases. CDR1 and CDR2 from the germline V gene are MDHEN and SYDVKM. The CDR3 contains 13 residues. V was clipped by 6 bases and J by 8 bases; unmatched bases: 7. The CDR3 nucleotides are TGTGCCAGCAGAGCTAGACAGGGGGACGGCTACACCTTC. It yields the protein CASRARQGDGYTF.

V gene TRBV10-3 combines with J gene TRBJ1-6; 7 bases match TRBD1. Germline CDR1 reads ENHRY; CDR2 reads SYGVKD. The V segment lost 6 bases and the J segment 6 bases; nucleotides outside the gene matches: 2. The CDR3 extends over 13 amino acids. The DNA for the CDR3 is TGTGCCATCAGAGGGGACAGTAATTCACCCCTCCACTTT. Translated, it gives CAIRGDSNSPLHF.